This is a list of T cell receptor beta chains from one sample in a study of cytomegalovirus exposure and HLA in healthy donors. Profiled with immunoSEQ multiplex PCR; TCRdb holds only in-frame clones, not every one. The sample has about 76,000 clones; about 81% are singletons. Specimen: PBMCs. The receptors were gathered from a woman between 35 and 50 years old in good health and CMV-seropositive. Both conserved end residues are part of each CDR3. The order of the fields is V gene, J gene, clone size, D gene, CDR3 protein, CDR3 DNA. A D gene is named only where the DNA matches it firmly. The listing skips clone size in some rows; elsewhere it reads once, few, many or a size class.

>TRBV6-6|TRBJ2-2|NA|NA
CASILDTGELFF
TGTGCCAGCATACTGGACACCGGGGAGCTGTTTTTT
>TRBV7-2|TRBJ2-3|NA|NA
CASSPGQWLAPGTDTQYF
TGTGCCAGCAGCCCGGGACAGTGGCTAGCGCCAGGCACAGATACGCAGTATTTT
>TRBV15|TRBJ1-1|NA|NA
CATSTRRITEAFF
TGTGCCACCAGCACTAGACGGATCACTGAAGCTTTCTTT
>TRBV5-6|TRBJ1-1|medium-sized|NA
CASSQNTEAFF
TGTGCCAGCAGCCAAAACACTGAAGCTTTCTTT
>TRBV28|TRBJ2-6|NA|TRBD1
CASSEWTGGSGANVLTF
TGTGCCAGCAGTGAATGGACAGGGGGCTCTGGGGCCAACGTCCTGACTTTC
>TRBV7-3|TRBJ2-1|NA|TRBD2
CASSFTSGGVSYNEQFF
TGTGCCAGCAGCTTTACTAGCGGGGGGGTCTCCTACAATGAGCAGTTCTTC
>TRBV5-1|TRBJ2-3|NA|NA
CASSLVGDTSTDTQYF
TGCGCCAGCAGCTTGGTCGGAGATACTAGCACAGATACGCAGTATTTT
>TRBV7-9|TRBJ2-7|few|NA
CASSLAGGISHEQYF
TGTGCCAGCAGCTTAGCGGGGGGTATTTCCCACGAGCAGTACTTC
>TRBV29-1|TRBJ1-1|once|TRBD1
CSVEPQGGGTEAFF
TGCAGCGTTGAACCCCAGGGGGGTGGCACTGAAGCTTTCTTT
>TRBV6-1|TRBJ1-1|once|TRBD1
CASRRTPTGDTEAFF
TGTGCCAGCAGAAGAACCCCGACAGGGGACACTGAAGCTTTCTTT
>TRBV5-6|TRBJ2-1|NA|TRBD2
CASSFLAGGQRYNEQFF
TGTGCCAGCAGCTTCCTAGCGGGGGGGCAAAGGTACAATGAGCAGTTCTTC
>TRBV6-1|TRBJ1-2|NA|TRBD1
CASSEAWTGYGYTF
TGTGCCAGCAGTGAAGCGTGGACAGGGTATGGCTACACCTTC
>TRBV19|TRBJ2-5|NA|NA
CASSGTVLQETQYF
TGTGCCAGTAGTGGAACAGTCCTTCAAGAGACCCAGTACTTC
>TRBV27|TRBJ1-4|NA|TRBD1
CASSWDRGWKLFF
TGTGCCAGCAGTTGGGACAGGGGGTGGAAACTGTTTTTT
>TRBV6-5|TRBJ1-1|NA|TRBD1
CASTFRLQGDTEAFF
TGTGCCAGCACTTTCAGATTACAGGGGGACACTGAAGCTTTCTTT
>TRBV5-1|TRBJ1-2|NA|NA
CASSLEQDGYTF
TGCGCCAGCAGCTTGGAACAGGATGGCTACACCTTC
>TRBV6-1|TRBJ2-7|NA|NA
CASSEPPGHPLDEQYF
TGTGCCAGCAGTGAGCCTCCGGGACACCCTCTTGACGAGCAGTACTTC
>TRBV6-6|TRBJ1-2|NA|NA
CASSTTGDYGYTF
TGTGCCAGCAGCACCACCGGGGACTATGGCTACACCTTC
>TRBV7-2|TRBJ2-7|NA|NA
CASSLVQGPYEQYF
TGTGCCAGCAGCTTAGTGCAGGGCCCCTACGAGCAGTACTTC
>TRBV30|TRBJ1-1|NA|NA
CAWISGKARTTEAFF
TGTGCCTGGATATCAGGAAAGGCCCGAACCACTGAAGCTTTCTTT
>TRBV5-6|TRBJ2-1|NA|NA
CASSLYGMRLYNEQFF
TGTGCCAGCAGCTTATACGGGATGCGCCTCTACAATGAGCAGTTCTTC
>TRBV5-1|TRBJ2-7|NA|TRBD1
CATGRDRETYEQYF
TGCGCCACCGGCCGGGACAGGGAAACCTACGAGCAGTACTTC
>TRBV5-1|TRBJ2-7|NA|NA
CASSVLGEQYF
TGCGCCAGCAGCGTACTAGGCGAGCAGTACTTC
>TRBV6-5|TRBJ1-1|NA|NA
CASRPGDTDTEAFF
TGTGCCAGCAGGCCCGGAGATACGGACACTGAAGCTTTCTTT
>TRBV7-8|TRBJ2-7|NA|NA
CASSLAPAGSYEQYF
TGTGCCAGCAGCTTAGCTCCGGCGGGATCATACGAGCAGTACTTC
>TRBV7-2|TRBJ2-2|once|NA
CASSLTVSGEKRNTGELFF
TGTGCCAGCAGCTTGACGGTTTCGGGGGAAAAGAGAAACACCGGGGAGCTGTTTTTT
>TRBV9|TRBJ2-1|NA|TRBD2
CASSIRLADSYNEQFF
TGTGCCAGCAGCATTCGACTAGCGGATTCCTACAATGAGCAGTTCTTC
>TRBV6-1|TRBJ2-2|few|TRBD1
CASTSQGETGELFF
TGTGCCAGCACCTCACAGGGGGAAACCGGGGAGCTGTTTTTT
>TRBV4-3|TRBJ2-1|NA|TRBD2
CASSQAGTWTSGSLFF
TGCGCCAGCAGCCAAGCGGGGACATGGACTAGCGGGTCCCTGTTCTTC
>TRBV28|TRBJ1-2|NA|TRBD1
CASSLWGTGGVFGYTF
TGTGCCAGCAGTTTATGGGGGACAGGGGGCGTCTTTGGCTACACCTTC
>TRBV14|TRBJ1-4|NA|TRBD1
CASSTWTGASNEKLFF
TGTGCCAGCAGCACCTGGACAGGAGCTTCTAATGAAAAACTGTTTTTT
>TRBV7-2|TRBJ1-6|NA|TRBD1
CASSLAVTGTYNSPLHF
TGTGCCAGCAGCTTAGCCGTGACAGGGACCTATAATTCACCCCTCCACTTT
>TRBV9|TRBJ2-5|NA|TRBD2
CASSVDPGGRETQYF
TGTGCCAGCAGCGTAGACCCGGGGGGGCGAGAGACCCAGTACTTC
>TRBV6-1|TRBJ1-1|NA|NA
CASSEALGAGTEAFF
TGTGCCAGCAGTGAGGCATTGGGGGCTGGTACTGAAGCTTTCTTT
>TRBV19|TRBJ1-6|NA|TRBD1
CASSTRGEALHF
TGTGCCAGTAGTACCAGGGGGGAGGCCCTCCACTTT
>TRBV7-9|TRBJ1-1|NA|NA
CASSKLDDREAFF
TGTGCCAGCAGCAAGCTCGATGACAGAGAAGCTTTCTTT
>TRBV30|TRBJ2-5|NA|TRBD1
CASSTGVKETQYF
TGTGCCTCTTCGACAGGGGTGAAAGAGACCCAGTACTTC
>TRBV9|TRBJ2-2|NA|NA
CASSVDWAGVGELFF
TGTGCCAGCAGCGTAGATTGGGCAGGGGTCGGGGAGCTGTTTTTT
>TRBV13|TRBJ1-2|NA|TRBD1
CASSLEDRGYGYTF
TGTGCCAGCAGCTTAGAGGACAGGGGGTATGGCTACACCTTC
>TRBV10-1|TRBJ1-5|NA|TRBD1
CASTPHRTGGGKPQHF
TGCGCCAGCACCCCTCATAGGACAGGGGGCGGGAAGCCCCAGCATTTT
>TRBV11-3|TRBJ2-7|NA|NA
CASSPYRDSYEQYF
TGTGCCAGCAGCCCATACAGGGACTCCTACGAGCAGTACTTC
>TRBV27|TRBJ2-7|NA|TRBD1
CASSLGTGYEQYF
TGTGCCAGCAGTTTAGGGACAGGGTACGAGCAGTACTTC
>TRBV6-4|TRBJ1-2|NA|TRBD1
CASSPSDRGPEGYTF
TGTGCCAGCAGTCCCTCGGACAGGGGGCCGGAGGGCTACACCTTC
>TRBV10-3|TRBJ2-7|NA|TRBD1
CAITSGGQGRSEQYF
TGTGCCATCACCTCCGGAGGACAGGGAAGGAGTGAGCAGTACTTC